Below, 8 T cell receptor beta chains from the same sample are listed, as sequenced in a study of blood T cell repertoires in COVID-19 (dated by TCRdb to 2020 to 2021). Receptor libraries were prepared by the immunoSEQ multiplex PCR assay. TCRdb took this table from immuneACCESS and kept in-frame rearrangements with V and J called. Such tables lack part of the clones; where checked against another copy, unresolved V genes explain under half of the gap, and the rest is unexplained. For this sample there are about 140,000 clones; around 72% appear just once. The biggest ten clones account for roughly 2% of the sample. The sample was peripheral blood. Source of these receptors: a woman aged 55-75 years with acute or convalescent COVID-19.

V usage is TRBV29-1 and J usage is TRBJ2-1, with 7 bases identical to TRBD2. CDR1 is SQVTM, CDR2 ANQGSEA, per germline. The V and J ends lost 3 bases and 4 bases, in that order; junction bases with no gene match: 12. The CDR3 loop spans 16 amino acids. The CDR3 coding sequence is TGCAGCGTTGATCCGGCTAGCGGCATAATGTACAATGAGCAGTTCTTC. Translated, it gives CSVDPASGIMYNEQFF.

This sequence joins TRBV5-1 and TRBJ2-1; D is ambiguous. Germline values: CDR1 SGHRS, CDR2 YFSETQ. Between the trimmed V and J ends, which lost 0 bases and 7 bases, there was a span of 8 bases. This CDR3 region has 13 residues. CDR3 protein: CASSLVERNEQFF. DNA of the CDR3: TGCGCCAGCAGCTTGGTTGAACGGAATGAGCAGTTCTTC.

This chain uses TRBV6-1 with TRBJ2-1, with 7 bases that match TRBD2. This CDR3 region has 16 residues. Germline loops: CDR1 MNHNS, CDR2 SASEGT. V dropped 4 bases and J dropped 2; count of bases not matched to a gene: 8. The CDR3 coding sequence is TGTGCCAGCAGTGGGTGGTCGGCGGGAGCCTACAATGAGCAGTTCTTC. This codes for CASSGWSAGAYNEQFF.

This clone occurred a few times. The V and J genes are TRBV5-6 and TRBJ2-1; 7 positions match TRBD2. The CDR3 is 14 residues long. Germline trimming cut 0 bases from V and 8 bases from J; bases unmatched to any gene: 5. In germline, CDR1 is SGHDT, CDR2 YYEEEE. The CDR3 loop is CASSLDYAGDEQFF. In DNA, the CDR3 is TGTGCCAGCAGCTTGGATTATGCGGGGGATGAGCAGTTCTTC.

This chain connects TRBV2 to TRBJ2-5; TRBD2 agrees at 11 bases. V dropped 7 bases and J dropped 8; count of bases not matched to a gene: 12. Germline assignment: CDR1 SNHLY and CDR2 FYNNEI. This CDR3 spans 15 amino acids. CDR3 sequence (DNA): TGTGCCAGCAAGATGGTAGCGGGAGGGGGAGTAACCCAGTACTTC. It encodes CASKMVAGGGVTQYF.

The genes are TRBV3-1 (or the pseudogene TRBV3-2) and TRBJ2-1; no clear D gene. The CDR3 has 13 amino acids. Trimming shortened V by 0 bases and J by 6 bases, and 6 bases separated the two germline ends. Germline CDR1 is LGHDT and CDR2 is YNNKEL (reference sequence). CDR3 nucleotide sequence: TGTGCCAGCAGCCAAGAGGCAAGCAATGAGCAGTTCTTC. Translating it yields CASSQEASNEQFF.

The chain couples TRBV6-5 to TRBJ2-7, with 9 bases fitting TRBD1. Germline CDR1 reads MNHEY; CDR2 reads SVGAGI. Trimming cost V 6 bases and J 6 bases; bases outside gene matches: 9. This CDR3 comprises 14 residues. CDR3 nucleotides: TGTGCCAGCAGGCGCGGACAGGGGAACTCCGAGCAGTACTTC. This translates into CASRRGQGNSEQYF.

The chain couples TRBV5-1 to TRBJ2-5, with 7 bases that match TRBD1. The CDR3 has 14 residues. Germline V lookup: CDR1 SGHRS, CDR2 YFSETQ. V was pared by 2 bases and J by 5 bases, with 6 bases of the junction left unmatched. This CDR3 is CASSFDRVEETQYF. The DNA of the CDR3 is TGCGCCAGCAGCTTCGACAGGGTGGAGGAGACCCAGTACTTC.